The 3 T cell receptor beta chains in this list originate from one sample, sequenced in a study of regulatory T cells in long-lasting Graves disease. Combining iRepertoire HTBI primers with Arm-PCR of CDR3 regions, the authors built TCR beta libraries. TCRdb reprocessed the multiplex PCR reads with MiXCR, giving one entry per CDR3 protein. Of over 450,000 distinct CDR3 sequences listed, approximately 12% are singletons. Sample time point: newly diagnosed GD, antithyroid drugs for less than 3 months. Making the TCR library involved RNA that had been extracted from PBMCs. The same data also went into a second study, on T cells in Graves' hyperthyroidism and ophthalmopathy.

The sample consisted of peripheral blood mononuclear cells (PBMCs), taken at new diagnosis, from a patient treated with antithyroid drugs. These receptors came from a woman aged 30 to 39 with Graves disease.

This clonotype has ten or more counts. The rearrangement joins TRBV11-1 to TRBJ2-5; the D gene is possibly TRBD2 (6 bases). The CDR3 is made up of 16 amino acids. Germline V gene sequence: CDR1 SGHAT, CDR2 FQDESV (reference sequence). Deletions cut 2 bases from V and 4 bases from J, with 17 bases between. This CDR3 reads CASSLFPRRGGETQYF. The DNA for the CDR3 is TGTGCCAGCAGCTTATTTCCCCGACGGGGAGGAGAGACCCAGTACTTC.

This clonotype was recorded at least ten times. The V gene is TRBV2, the J gene TRBJ2-7, with a possible D match to TRBD1 (6 bases). V gave up 0 bases and J gave up 6 bases, with 18 bases separating them. CDR3 length: 16 residues. CDR1 and CDR2 (germline): SNHLY, FYNNEI. The CDR3 sequence is CASSEALPAGESEQYF. The CDR3 bases are TGTGCCAGCAGTGAAGCGCTTCCGGCAGGGGAGTCCGAGCAGTACTTC.

The sample holds many counts of this clonotype. The chain links TRBV7-9 to TRBJ2-2, with D perhaps matching TRBD2 (5 bases). Trimming left V 4 bases short and J 4 bases short, with 13 bases between. The CDR3 extends over 15 amino acids. The germline CDR1 and CDR2 sequences are SEHNR and FQNEAQ (reference sequence). In DNA, the CDR3 is TGTGCCAGCAGCTACGGGGTGTCCTTCACCGGGGAGCTGTTTTTT. This codes for CASSYGVSFTGELFF.